The sequence of this T cell receptor (beta chain) was determined in a study of shared clonotypes between healthy human individuals. Study findings and constraints: Generation of non-shared clonotypes was less probable than generation of clonotypes shared by all four donors.

This clone was seen a single time. Its specificity is unknown. Using immunoSEQ multiplex PCR, the repertoire was profiled, and TCRdb retains in-frame clones only, with some absent. The sample has approximately 2.3 million clones; more than 80% are singletons. CDR1 is SGDLS, CDR2 YYNGEE, per germline. The CDR3 runs to 16 residues. The ends lost 0 bases at V and 5 bases at J; junction bases unmatched: 2. This chain connects TRBV9 to TRBJ2-2; 12 bases map to TRBD2. This TCR was recovered from a man aged 18 to 29 in good health. Some clones in this sample may be carry-over from other donors' samples. The specimen was naive CD4+ T cells from PBMCs. Sample subset: CD45RA+ positively selected. The CDR3 here is CASSVGTSGITGELFF. The CDR3 coding sequence is TGTGCCAGCAGCGTAGGGACTAGCGGGATAACCGGGGAGCTGTTTTTT. Full variable domain (outside the CDR3, taken from reference TRBV9 and TRBJ2-2): DSGVTQTPKHLITATGQRVTLRCSPRSGDLSVYWYQQSLDQGLQFLIQYYNGEERAKGNILERFSAQQFPDLHSELNLSSLELGDSALYFCASSVGTSGITGELFFGEGSRLTVL.